This T cell receptor (beta chain) came from a study of blood T cell repertoires in COVID-19. Across the whole study: Researchers got acute and convalescent COVID-19 samples from the United States, Italy and Spain. In each case, the material was cDNA or gDNA derived from T cells, B-cell-depleted T cells, or PBMCs.

J gave up 7 bases and V 5 bases, and 23 bases lay outside the gene matches. Germline CDR1 reads MNHEY; CDR2 reads SMNVEV (reference sequence). The CDR3 has 19 amino acids. Original processing methods: Cell counts per sample came from amplifying reference gene primers. The method was immunoSEQ multiplex PCR; TCRdb's version includes in-frame clones alone and lacks a portion of them. Clone size and V and J calls were adopted from that table, with D and trimming inferred from the DNA. The sample contains roughly 39,000 clones, over 90% of which appear only once. The chain is built from TRBV27 and TRBJ1-1; 9 bases are shared with TRBD1. The TCR comes from a human donor in a cohort sampled during active COVID-19. Sequences were obtained from peripheral blood. The CDR3 region has the DNA TGTGCCAGCAGTACCCACGGAAAACTCCCCTGGACAGGGGCGATTGAAGCTTTCTTT. Protein: CASSTHGKLPWTGAIEAFF.